One and the same sample provided the 15 T cell receptor beta chains below, sequenced in a study of identical twins. MiXCR, applied by TCRdb to the 5' RACE reads, yields one record per CDR3 protein. Of hundreds of thousands of distinct CDR3 sequences in the sample, roughly 26% are singletons; the top ten hold 2.9%. The data were also submitted as part of a second study, on T cells expressing NK-cell markers.

Input material: CD4+ T cells sorted from blood. These TCRs come from a young woman in good health.

This sequence joins TRBV10-3 and TRBJ1-1, with 8 bases that match TRBD1. V dropped 6 bases and J dropped 2; count of bases not matched to a gene: 5. Germline-derived CDR1 and CDR2 are ENHRY and SYGVKD. The CDR3 is made up of 14 amino acids. The CDR3 region is CAIRDGQGNTEAFF. The CDR3 DNA follows: TGTGCCATCAGAGATGGACAGGGAAACACTGAAGCTTTCTTT.

This clonotype was observed a handful of times. The chain employs TRBV10-3 and TRBJ1-1; possible D gene TRBD1, 5 bases. Trimming removed 2 bases from V and 5 bases from J, with 15 bases in between. Germline-derived CDR1 and CDR2 are ENHRY and SYGVKD. CDR3 size: 15 residues. This chain's CDR3 is CAISEAYRIGTEAFF. In DNA form, the CDR3 reads TGTGCCATCAGTGAGGCGTACAGGATTGGGACTGAAGCTTTCTTT.

This clonotype was seen a handful of times. V and J are TRBV3-1 and TRBJ2-7; 7 nucleotides line up with TRBD1. Germline V gene lookup returns CDR1 LGHDT and CDR2 YNNKEL (reference sequence). Trimming removed 0 bases from V and 6 bases from J; junction bases left unmatched: 2. The CDR3 spans 13 residues. DNA for the CDR3: TGTGCCAGCAGCCAAGACAGGGGGACCGAGCAGTACTTC. Amino acids: CASSQDRGTEQYF.

The V gene is TRBV19, the J gene TRBJ2-1; TRBD2 aligns across 8 bases. Germline trimming cut 6 bases from V and 9 bases from J; bases unmatched to any gene: 22. Germline V gene lookup returns CDR1 LNHDA and CDR2 SQIVND (reference sequence). This CDR3 region has 18 residues. CDR3 sequence: CASRRSGSFRGGDSEQFF. DNA for the CDR3: TGTGCCAGTAGAAGAAGCGGGAGTTTCCGGGGAGGTGATAGTGAGCAGTTCTTC.

This clonotype was observed a few times. The CDR3: CASRPGQGVNEQFF. CDR3 DNA sequence: TGCGCCAGCAGACCGGGACAGGGAGTCAATGAGCAGTTCTTC. The V call is TRBV5-1, the J call TRBJ2-1; TRBD1 agrees at 9 bases. The V and J ends lost 5 bases and 6 bases, in that order; junction bases with no gene match: 6. Germline V gene lookup returns CDR1 SGHRS and CDR2 YFSETQ. The CDR3 sequence is 14 residues long. The full variable domain, in which reference TRBV5-1 and TRBJ2-1 provide the parts outside the CDR3, is KAGVTQTPRYLIKTRGQQVTLSCSPISGHRSVSWYQQTPGQGLQFLFEYFSETQRNKGNFPGRFSGRQFSNSRSEMNVSTLELGDSALYLCASRPGQGVNEQFFGPGTRLTVL.

The table lists this clonotype with a few counts. A much larger clone sits a single nucleotide away, making a read error possible. This CDR3 fails to terminate in the conserved phenylalanine or tryptophan, so it likely reflects a read error. The V and J genes are TRBV3-1 and TRBJ1-1; the D is unclear. V lost 8 bases to trimming and J lost 1 base, with 8 bases between them. The CDR3 covers 12 residues. Germline V gives CDR1 LGHDT, CDR2 YNNKEL (reference sequence). The CDR3: CASGSTNTEAFV. The CDR3 DNA is TGTGCCAGCGGTTCTACGAACACTGAAGCTTTCGTT.

This clonotype was found a few times. This CDR3 is CASSIGGNYGYTF. For the CDR3, the DNA is TGCGCCAGCAGCATTGGGGGTAACTATGGCTACACCTTC. The J gene is TRBJ1-2, the V gene TRBV4-3; maybe TRBD1 (5 bases). The CDR3 extends over 13 amino acids. V lost 5 bases and J 1 base, leaving 8 bases between the germline ends. From germline, CDR1 is LGHNA and CDR2 YSLEER.

In this sample, this clonotype turned up a few times. The chain carries TRBV20-1 and TRBJ2-1, with 7 bases lining up with TRBD1. Losses at the gene ends were 2 bases for V and 10 bases for J; bases not matched to a gene: 8. The CDR3 totals 13 residues. Germline CDR1 DFQATT, CDR2 SNEGSKA (reference sequence). The CDR3 is CSARYRGLPEQFF. The DNA of the CDR3 is TGCAGTGCTAGATATAGGGGGCTCCCGGAGCAGTTCTTC.

V gene TRBV7-9 combines with J gene TRBJ2-2, with 9 bases identical to TRBD1. Germline CDR1 and CDR2: SEHNR and FQNEAQ (reference sequence). The length of the CDR3 is 15 residues. V was pared by 5 bases and J by 7 bases, with 8 bases of the junction left unmatched. The CDR3 sequence is CASSLGQGSHGELFF. In nucleotides, the CDR3 is TGTGCCAGCAGCCTCGGACAGGGGAGTCACGGGGAGCTGTTTTTT.

The chain links TRBV12-3 or TRBV12-4 to TRBJ2-7; 8 bases match TRBD1. The CDR3 sequence is 13 residues long. V was clipped by 6 bases and J by 2 bases; unmatched bases: 3. Here the CDR3 reads CASRRGQAYEQYF. The CDR3, as DNA: TGTGCCAGCAGGAGGGGACAGGCCTACGAGCAGTACTTC.

The V and J genes are TRBV18 and TRBJ2-7; D gene uncertain. Trimming removed 3 bases from V and 0 bases from J, with 6 bases in between. The CDR3 sequence is 13 residues long. Germline assignment: CDR1 KGHSH and CDR2 LQKENI. In DNA, the CDR3 is TGTGCCAGCTCACCTATTATCTCCTACGAGCAGTACTTC. As protein: CASSPIISYEQYF. Filled out from reference TRBV18 and TRBJ2-7, the complete variable domain reads NAGVMQNPRHLVRRRGQEARLRCSPMKGHSHVYWYRQLPEEGLKFMVYLQKENIIDESGMPKERFSAEFPKEGPSILRIQQVVRGDSAAYFCASSPIISYEQYFGPGTRLTVT.

This clonotype has just a few counts. The chain recombines TRBV5-1 with TRBJ2-1, with 10 bases aligning to TRBD1. V lost 3 bases to trimming and J lost 8 bases; unmatched junction nucleotides: 8. Germline lookup yields CDR1 SGHRS and CDR2 YFSETQ. This CDR3 has 15 residues. This CDR3 is CASSSGQGRVDEQFF. The DNA for the CDR3 is TGCGCCAGCAGCTCGGGACAGGGGCGTGTGGATGAGCAGTTCTTC.

V is TRBV2 and J is TRBJ1-2; D unresolved. The CDR3 contains 13 residues. The V end was cut by 4 bases, the J end by 5 bases, with 11 bases between. Germline-derived CDR1 and CDR2 are SNHLY and FYNNEI. CDR3 residues: CASSGVAVYGYTF. The CDR3 region has the DNA TGTGCCAGCAGTGGGGTGGCAGTGTATGGCTACACCTTC.

The chain carries TRBV5-1 and TRBJ2-6, with 7 positions matching TRBD1. The trim removed 4 bases at V and 0 bases at J, leaving 10 bases unmatched. This CDR3 is 18 amino acids long. Per germline, CDR1 SGHRS and CDR2 YFSETQ. CDR3 sequence reads: CASSPGQAIFSGANVLTF. The CDR3 DNA is TGCGCCAGCAGCCCCGGACAGGCTATCTTCTCTGGGGCCAACGTCCTGACTTTC.

This clonotype was recorded a few times. The V gene is TRBV29-1, the J gene TRBJ2-3; D not certain. The CDR3 consists of 14 residues. V was trimmed by 2 bases and J by 1 base, leaving 10 bases between them. CDR1 is SQVTM, CDR2 ANQGSEA, per germline. CDR3 sequence (DNA): TGCAGCGTTGAAAGGACGGACGGCACAGATACGCAGTATTTT. This codes for CSVERTDGTDTQYF.